This is a list of T cell receptor beta chains from one sample in a study of T cells in Graves' hyperthyroidism and ophthalmopathy. TCRdb analysed the multiplex PCR reads with MiXCR anew, one entry per CDR3 protein. The table shows hundreds of thousands of distinct CDR3 sequences, with about two fifths occurring only once. Sequencing was performed on blood. These receptors all come from a man younger than 35 with Graves' hyperthyroidism. CDR3s include the opening cysteine and the closing phenylalanine or tryptophan. A D gene is named only where the DNA matches it firmly. A row's size may be missing; if present it is once, few, many or a size class.

cdr3_length clone_size j_call d_call v_call cdr3_nt cdr3_aa
15 NA TRBJ1-1 NA TRBV9 TGTGCCAGCAGTGACTCGAATAACACCGACCAAAAAGCTTTCTTT CASSDSNNTDQKAFF
14 few TRBJ2-5 NA TRBV5-4 TGTGCCAGCAGCTCCGGACGTAACCAAGAGACCCAGTACTTC CASSSGRNQETQYF
14 NA TRBJ2-1 NA TRBV7-9 TGTGCCAGCAGCACGAGCGACGATTACAATGAGCAGTTCTTC CASSTSDDYNEQFF
15 once TRBJ2-7 NA TRBV7-9 TGTGCCAGCAGCGGGGGTGGGACGCTACTTTACGGGCAGTACTTC CASSGGGTLLYGQYF
16 NA TRBJ1-4 NA TRBV6-5 TGTGCCAGCAGTTACTCCTCGGGGGCGCCGGATGAAAAACTGTTTTTT CASSYSSGAPDEKLFF
15 NA TRBJ2-5 TRBD1 TRBV12-3/TRBV12-4 TGTGCCAGCAGGGCTACCAGGGGGCGTGTGGAGACCCAGTACTTC CASRATRGRVETQYF
15 NA TRBJ2-6 NA TRBV19 TGTGCCAGTAGTATAGCGGCTGCTGGGGCCAACGTCCTGACTTTC CASSIAAAGANVLTF
11 few TRBJ2-7 NA TRBV20-1 TGCAGTGCGCAAGCAGGGAGTGAGCAGTACTTC CSAQAGSEQYF
12 many TRBJ2-5 NA TRBV16 TGTGCCAGCAGCCAGATTGGGGAGACCCAGTACTTC CASSQIGETQYF
13 few TRBJ1-1 NA TRBV6-5 TGTGCCAGCAGCGAGGGGAGAAGGGCTGAAGCTTTCTTT CASSEGRRAEAFF
13 many TRBJ1-2 NA TRBV10-2 TGCGCCAGCAGTGACAGGGGTGGCTATGGCTACACCTTC CASSDRGGYGYTF
14 few TRBJ1-1 NA TRBV7-9 TGTGCCAGCAGCTTAACAGAGCGGTACACTGAAGCTTTCTTT CASSLTERYTEAFF
15 NA TRBJ1-1 NA TRBV7-8 TGTGCCAGCAGCTCCCAGGGGCAGGGGAGATCTGAAGCTTTCTTT CASSSQGQGRSEAFF
14 NA TRBJ2-5 NA TRBV9 TGTGCCAGCAGTTTGTCCCGGAGCCAAGAGACCCAGTACTTC CASSLSRSQETQYF
13 many TRBJ2-7 TRBD1 TRBV7-9 TGTGCCAGCAGCTTTAACGAAGGGACAGACTTTTACTTC CASSFNEGTDFYF
13 few TRBJ1-1 NA TRBV2 TGTGCCAGCAGTGAAGCGCGGGCCAGTGAAGCTTTCTTT CASSEARASEAFF
15 NA TRBJ1-4 TRBD1 TRBV25-1 TGTGCCAGCAGTGCTAGTCCAGGGGGCAATGAAAAACTGTTTTTT CASSASPGGNEKLFF
14 many TRBJ1-6 NA TRBV19 TGTGCCAGTGAAGGCAGGGGTCACGTACAACCCCTCCACTTT CASEGRGHVQPLHF
16 few TRBJ1-6 NA TRBV9 TGTGCCAGCAGCGTAGACCACAGCTCCTATAATTCACCCCTCCACTTT CASSVDHSSYNSPLHF
16 NA TRBJ1-3 NA TRBV5-1 TGCGCCAGCACCTCCGGTTGGGAAAACTCTGGAAACACCATATATTTT CASTSGWENSGNTIYF
17 NA TRBJ1-5 NA TRBV19 TGTGCCAGTAGTATAGTTAGGCAGGGGATTGGCAATCAGCCCCAGCATTTT CASSIVRQGIGNQPQHF
14 many TRBJ1-1 TRBD1 TRBV15 TGTGCCACCCGACAGGGGGCAGCGAACACTGAAGCTTTCTTT CATRQGAANTEAFF
14 many TRBJ2-7 NA TRBV10-3 TGTGCCATCAGGGAGGACCCAGGGTCCGTCGAGCAGTACTTC CAIREDPGSVEQYF
12 few TRBJ2-5 NA TRBV6-5 TGTGCCAGCATGGGGGTTACAGAGACCCAGTACTTC CASMGVTETQYF
12 many TRBJ2-3 NA TRBV7-9 TGTGCCAGCAGCTTGAGCACAGATACGCAGTATTTT CASSLSTDTQYF
16 NA TRBJ2-7 TRBD2 TRBV15 TGTGCCACCAGCAGAGATGGGGGGGACGGGAGTATTGAGCAGTACTTC CATSRDGGDGSIEQYF
13 many TRBJ1-1 TRBD1 TRBV10-3 TGTGCCATGGGGACAGCTTATAACACTGAAGCTTTCTTT CAMGTAYNTEAFF
18 NA TRBJ1-3 NA TRBV7-2 TGTGCCAGCAGCCAAGACCCGAGGGGGGACCTCTCTGGAAACACCATATATTTT CASSQDPRGDLSGNTIYF
14 NA TRBJ1-3 NA TRBV12-3/TRBV12-4 TGTGCCAGCAGTTTGCTCATATCTGGAAACACCATATATTTT CASSLLISGNTIYF
14 once TRBJ2-7 NA TRBV5-1 TGCGCCAGCGACGCCGGCGGACCTCAATACGAGCAGTACTTC CASDAGGPQYEQYF
15 NA TRBJ1-6 NA TRBV9 TGTGCCAGCAGCGCCTTAGACTCCTATAATTCACCCCTCCACTTT CASSALDSYNSPLHF
12 NA TRBJ2-3 NA TRBV29-1 TGCAGCGTTGAAGTGGTGGGAGATACGCAGTATTTT CSVEVVGDTQYF
17 many TRBJ1-4 NA TRBV7-9 TGTGCCAGCAGCCCCTCCAGGACGGGGCCAAAGGCTGAAAAACTGTTTTTT CASSPSRTGPKAEKLFF
16 many TRBJ1-2 NA TRBV10-3 TGTGCCATCAGTGGAGCGCGACAGGCGAGAAACTATGGCTACACCTTC CAISGARQARNYGYTF
12 many TRBJ1-1 NA TRBV19 TGTGCCAGTAGTATACAGGACACTGAAGCTTTCTTT CASSIQDTEAFF
14 many TRBJ1-2 NA TRBV12-3/TRBV12-4 TGTGCCAGCAGTACCCGAGCAGGGTTGCATGGCTACACCTTC CASSTRAGLHGYTF
15 few TRBJ1-1 TRBD1 TRBV9 TGCGCCAGCAGCCAGAACAGGGGAAGTAGCACTGAAGCTTTCTTT CASSQNRGSSTEAFF
12 once TRBJ1-1 NA TRBV10-3 TGTGCCATCAGTTCAGGGGAGACTGAAGCTTTCTTT CAISSGETEAFF
15 few TRBJ1-2 TRBD1 TRBV6-5 TGTGCCAGCAGTTACTCCGGACAGGTCCTCTATGGCTACACCTTC CASSYSGQVLYGYTF
14 NA TRBJ1-4 TRBD1 TRBV18 TGTGCCAGCTCACGGGACAGGTCTAATGAAAAACTGTTTTTT CASSRDRSNEKLFF
15 few TRBJ1-2 TRBD1 TRBV7-2 TGTGCCAGCAGCTTGGAACAGGGGATCCACTATGGCTACACCTTC CASSLEQGIHYGYTF
17 once TRBJ1-1 TRBD1 TRBV11-2 TGTGCCAGCAGCTTAGAGGGGGGGACAGGGCTGAACACTGAAGCTTTCTTT CASSLEGGTGLNTEAFF